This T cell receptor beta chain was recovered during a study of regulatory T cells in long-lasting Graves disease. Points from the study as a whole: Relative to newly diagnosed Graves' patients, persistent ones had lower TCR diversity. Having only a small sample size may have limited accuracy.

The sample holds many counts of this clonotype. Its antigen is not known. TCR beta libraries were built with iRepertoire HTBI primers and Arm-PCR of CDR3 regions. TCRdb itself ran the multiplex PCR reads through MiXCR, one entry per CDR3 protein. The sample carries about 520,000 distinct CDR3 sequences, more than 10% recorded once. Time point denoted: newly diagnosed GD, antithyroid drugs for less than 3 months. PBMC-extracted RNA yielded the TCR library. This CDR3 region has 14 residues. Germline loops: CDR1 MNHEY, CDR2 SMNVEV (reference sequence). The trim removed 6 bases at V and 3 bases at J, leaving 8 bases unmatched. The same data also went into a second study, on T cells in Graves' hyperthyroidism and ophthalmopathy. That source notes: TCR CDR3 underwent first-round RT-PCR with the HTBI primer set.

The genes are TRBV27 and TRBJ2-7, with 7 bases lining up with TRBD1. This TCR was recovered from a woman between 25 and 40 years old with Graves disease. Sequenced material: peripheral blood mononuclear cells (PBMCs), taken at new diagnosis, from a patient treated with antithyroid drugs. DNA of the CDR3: TGTGCCAGCAGCCGCCGACAGGGCGGCTACGAGCAGTACTTC. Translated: CASSRRQGGYEQYF.